The text below deals with one T cell receptor beta chain. This sample was included in a study of blood T cell repertoires in COVID-19. For the study at large: Sources were T cells, B-cell-depleted T cells, or PBMCs; the material itself was cDNA or gDNA.

The ends lost 6 bases at V and 7 bases at J; junction bases unmatched: 9. The CDR3 spans 14 residues. Germline V lookup: CDR1 MDHEN, CDR2 SYDVKM. Some clones are missing from TCRdb's copy, which holds only in-frame ones; the method was immunoSEQ multiplex PCR. Counted here are a few hundred thousand clones, roughly 90% occurring once; the ten biggest clones make up over 1%. The study drew participants aged about 18 to 90 years from 20 to 30 US areas. Each participant's cohort was designated according to participant-reported clinical history. Those designated as exposed participants met a COVID-19 case within 2 weeks before study entry.

The sequenced material came from PBMCs or T cells enriched from blood (not recorded which). The chain uses TRBV28 and TRBJ1-5, with 7 bases that match TRBD1. This receptor was identified in a woman aged 30 to 39 who had been exposed to COVID-19. The CDR3 is CASRTTGVVQPQHF. The DNA of the CDR3 is TGTGCCAGCAGAACTACAGGGGTCGTCCAGCCCCAGCATTTT.